Following are 4 T cell receptor beta chains from one sample sequenced in a study of blood T cell repertoires in COVID-19. Produced via immunoSEQ multiplex PCR; TCRdb's table is partial and in-frame only. The sample consists of 250,000 to 350,000 clones, around 90% of them appearing once. Input material: PBMCs or T cells enriched from blood (not recorded which). These receptors were obtained from a woman aged 30 to 39 who had recovered from COVID-19.

This clone was seen more than once but under ten times. The rearrangement links TRBV5-1 to TRBJ1-6; 8 nucleotides match TRBD1. Unmatched junction bases numbered 7, after V lost 4 bases and J lost 10 bases. The germline CDR1 and CDR2 sequences are SGHRS and YFSETQ. This CDR3 is built from 14 residues. CDR3: CASSRTGLSSPLHF. The CDR3 DNA is TGCGCCAGCAGCCGGACAGGGTTAAGCTCACCCCTCCACTTT. The full variable domain, with the rest looked up from reference TRBV5-1 and TRBJ1-6, is KAGVTQTPRYLIKTRGQQVTLSCSPISGHRSVSWYQQTPGQGLQFLFEYFSETQRNKGNFPGRFSGRQFSNSRSEMNVSTLELGDSALYLCASSRTGLSSPLHFGNGTRLTVT.

This chain connects TRBV28 to TRBJ1-1; 7 nucleotides match TRBD1. The length of the CDR3 is 10 residues. Germline V CDR1 and CDR2: MDHEN, SYDVKM. Germline trimming cut 10 bases from V and 8 bases from J; bases unmatched to any gene: 4. The CDR3: CATTTGEAFF. The CDR3 DNA follows: TGTGCCACCACGACAGGGGAAGCTTTCTTT.

The chain couples TRBV7-2 to TRBJ2-7, with D possibly TRBD2 on 6 matching bases. V was clipped by 1 base and J by 3 bases, with 7 bases between them. The CDR3 contains 13 residues. CDR1 and CDR2 from the germline V gene are SGHTA and FQGNSA. The CDR3 here is CASSLVGGYEQYF. The CDR3 nucleotides are TGTGCCAGCAGCTTAGTGGGGGGCTACGAGCAGTACTTC.

The chain employs TRBV27 and TRBJ1-2; 9 bases fit TRBD1. The CDR3 is 15 residues long. Germline values: CDR1 MNHEY, CDR2 SMNVEV (reference sequence). The V and J ends lost 6 bases and 2 bases, in that order; junction bases with no gene match: 7. The CDR3 loop is CASSPRGQGNYGYTF. CDR3 in DNA: TGTGCCAGCAGCCCTAGGGGACAGGGAAACTATGGCTACACCTTC.